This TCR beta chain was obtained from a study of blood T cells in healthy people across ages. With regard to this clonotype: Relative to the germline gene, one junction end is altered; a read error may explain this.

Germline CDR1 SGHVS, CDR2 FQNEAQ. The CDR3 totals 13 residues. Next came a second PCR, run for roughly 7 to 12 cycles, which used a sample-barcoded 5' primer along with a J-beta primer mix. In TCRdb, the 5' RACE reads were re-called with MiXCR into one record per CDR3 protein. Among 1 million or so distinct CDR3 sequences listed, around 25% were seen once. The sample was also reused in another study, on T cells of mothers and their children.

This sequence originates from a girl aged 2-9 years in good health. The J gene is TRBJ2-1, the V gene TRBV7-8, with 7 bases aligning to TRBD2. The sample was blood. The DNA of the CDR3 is TGCGCCAGCAGCTTAGGGAGGGGTCAGGAGCAGTTCTTC. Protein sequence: CASSLGRGQEQFF.